This TCR beta chain stems from a study of cytomegalovirus exposure and HLA in healthy donors. CDR1 and CDR2 (germline): MNHEY, SMNVEV (reference sequence). V was pared by 1 base and J by 2 bases, with 8 bases of the junction left unmatched. CDR3 length: 17 amino acids. The primer mix had 60 Vbeta and 13 Jbeta primers. In the original processing: As a later analysis found, there were 60 million to 90 million unique TCR beta chains, of which roughly 11 million were shared. Only in-frame clones appear in the TCRdb table, and some are missing; sequencing was by immunoSEQ multiplex PCR. V and J calls and clone size follow that table, whereas D and trimming were derived from the DNA. The sample yields a few hundred thousand clones, around 89% seen once. Comment on this clone: The target antigen is unknown.

Notes on the study in general: Earlier analysis yielded a pattern in which most TCR beta V segments were productive about 87% or about 30% of the time. Cytomegalovirus association was listed for 150 or so TCR beta chains. In a later analysis, an Asian-associated ancestry cluster reportedly showed fewer N-insertions than the roughly 730-donor mean.

Sequenced sample: PBMCs. The receptor was isolated from a woman between 18 and 29 years old in good health and CMV-seronegative. The rearrangement uses TRBV27 and TRBJ2-3, with 8 bases identical to TRBD2. CDR3 region: CASSLLLVSGITDTQYF. The CDR3 nucleotides are TGTGCCAGCAGTTTATTACTTGTTAGCGGGATCACAGATACGCAGTATTTT.